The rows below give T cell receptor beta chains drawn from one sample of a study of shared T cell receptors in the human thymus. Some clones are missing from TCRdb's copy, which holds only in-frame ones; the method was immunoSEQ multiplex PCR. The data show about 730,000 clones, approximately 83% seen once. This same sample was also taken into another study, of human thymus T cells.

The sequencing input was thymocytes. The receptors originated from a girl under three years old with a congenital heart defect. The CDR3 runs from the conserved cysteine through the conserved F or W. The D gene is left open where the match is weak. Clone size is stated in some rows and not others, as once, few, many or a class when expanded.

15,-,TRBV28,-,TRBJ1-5,TGTGCCAGCAGTGGGGGGGGTCGGGGCAATCAGCCCCAGCATTTT,CASSGGGRGNQPQHF
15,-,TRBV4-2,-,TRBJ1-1,TGTGCCAGCAGCCATGATGACAGTGGGAACACTGAAGCTTTCTTT,CASSHDDSGNTEAFF
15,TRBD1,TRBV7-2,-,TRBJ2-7,TGTGCCAGCAGCCCCTGGGGGACAGGGTCTCACGAGCAGTACTTC,CASSPWGTGSHEQYF
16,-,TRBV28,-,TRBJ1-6,TGTGCCAGCAGTTTTAACGGGTTTAGATATAATTCCCCCCTCCACTTT,CASSFNGFRYNSPLHF
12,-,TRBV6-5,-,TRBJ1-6,TGTGCCAGCAGTTACATAGATTCACCCCTCCACTTT,CASSYIDSPLHF
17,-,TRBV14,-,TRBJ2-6,TGTGCCAGCAGCCAAGATCAGGGGAACTCTGGGGCCAACGTCCTGACTTTC,CASSQDQGNSGANVLTF
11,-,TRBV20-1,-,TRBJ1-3,TGCAGTGCTACCCTTATGAGGACCATATATTTT,CSATLMRTIYF
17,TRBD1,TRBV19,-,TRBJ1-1,TGTGCCAGTAGTCTCGGAGAATGGACAGGGATGAACACTGAAGCTTTCTTT,CASSLGEWTGMNTEAFF
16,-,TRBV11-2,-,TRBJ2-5,TGTGCCAGCAGCTTGGGGGCGTACGAACACGTGGAGACCCAGTACTTC,CASSLGAYEHVETQYF
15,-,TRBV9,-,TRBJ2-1,TGTGCCAGCAGCTCAGGGGCCAGCTCCTACAATGAGCAGTTCTTC,CASSSGASSYNEQFF
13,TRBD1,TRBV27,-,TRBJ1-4,TGTGCCAGCCTAGGACAGGTTGGTGAAAAACTGTTTTTT,CASLGQVGEKLFF
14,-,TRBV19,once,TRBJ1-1,TGTGCCAGTAGTGGGGTCAGGGTGAACACTGAAGCTTTCTTT,CASSGVRVNTEAFF
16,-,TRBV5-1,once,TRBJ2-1,TGCGCCAGCAGCTTGTCAGGACCCAGGGAGGTATTCGAGCAGTTCTTC,CASSLSGPREVFEQFF
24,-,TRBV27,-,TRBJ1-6,TGTGCCAGCAGTTCAACCAACCCCTGGGGGGAGGGACGGCGGGACGGGTCCTATAATTCACCCCTCCACTTT,CASSSTNPWGEGRRDGSYNSPLHF
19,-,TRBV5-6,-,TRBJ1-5,TGTGCCAGCAGCTTGACAACGGGGGGTGTTAAGGATAGCAATCAGCCCCAGCATTTT,CASSLTTGGVKDSNQPQHF
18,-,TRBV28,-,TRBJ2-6,TGTGCCAGCGGCCCAGAGGGGAGGATACTCTCTGGGGCCAACGTCCTGACTTTC,CASGPEGRILSGANVLTF
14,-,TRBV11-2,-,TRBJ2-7,TGTGCCAGCAGCTTAGATCGACTGTACTACGAGCAGTACTTC,CASSLDRLYYEQYF
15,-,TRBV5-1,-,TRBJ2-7,TGCGCCAGCAGTGACCGCGGGGACCCCTCCTACGAGCAGTACTTC,CASSDRGDPSYEQYF
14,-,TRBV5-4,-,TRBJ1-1,TGTGCCAGCAGCTTGGGGGCAGTAAACACTGAAGCTTTCTTT,CASSLGAVNTEAFF
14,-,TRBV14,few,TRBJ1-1,TGTGCCAGCAGCCCGGACAGAGAGAACACTGAAGCTTTCTTT,CASSPDRENTEAFF
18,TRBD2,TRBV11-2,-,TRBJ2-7,TGTGCCAGCACCCCGGGGGGTCTAGCGGTTAGGAGCTCCTACGAGCAGTACTTC,CASTPGGLAVRSSYEQYF
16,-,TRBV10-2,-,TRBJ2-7,TGCGCCAGCAGTGAGGGCGGCTCCGTGAGCTCCTACGAGCAGTACTTC,CASSEGGSVSSYEQYF
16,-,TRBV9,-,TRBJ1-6,TGTGCCAGCAGCGGCCCCGGCGGAGGATTCGGTTCACCCCTCCACTTT,CASSGPGGGFGSPLHF
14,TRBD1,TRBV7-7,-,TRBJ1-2,TGTGCTAGCAGCTCAACAGGGGGCGGCTATGGCTACACCTTC,CASSSTGGGYGYTF
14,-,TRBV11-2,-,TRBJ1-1,TGTGCCAGCAGCTTAGAGAGGTCAGGGTCTGAAGCTTTCTTT,CASSLERSGSEAFF
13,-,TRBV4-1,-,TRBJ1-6,TGCGCCAGCAGCCAAGCCATCAATTCACCCCTCCACTTT,CASSQAINSPLHF
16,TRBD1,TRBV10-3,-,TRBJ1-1,TGTGCCATCAGTAATCCCGGGACAGGTATGAACACTGAAGCTTTCTTT,CAISNPGTGMNTEAFF
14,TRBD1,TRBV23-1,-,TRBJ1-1,TGCGCCAGCAGTAGGGGACAGGAGAACACTGAAGCTTTCTTT,CASSRGQENTEAFF
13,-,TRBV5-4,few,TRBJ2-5,TGTGCCAGCAGCTTGGACTTTGGAGAGACCCAGTACTTC,CASSLDFGETQYF
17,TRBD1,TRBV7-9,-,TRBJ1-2,TGTGCCAGCAGCTTAGCGATACAGGGGAAAAAGCCCTATGGCTACACCTTC,CASSLAIQGKKPYGYTF
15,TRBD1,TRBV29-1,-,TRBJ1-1,TGCAGCGTTTCCGGGACAGGGTCAACGGGCACTGAAGCTTTCTTT,CSVSGTGSTGTEAFF
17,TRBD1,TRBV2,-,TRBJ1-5,TGTGCCAGCAGTGAGAGGGGGCTCGGCTATAGCAATCAGCCCCAGCATTTT,CASSERGLGYSNQPQHF
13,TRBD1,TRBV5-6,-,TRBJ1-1,TGTGCCAGCAGCTCCACAGGGGACACTGAAGCTTTCTTT,CASSSTGDTEAFF
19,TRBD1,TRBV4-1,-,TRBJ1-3,TGCGCCAGCAGCCAAGATGACAGGGGGGTTTCAACCCGCTGGGACACCATATATTTT,CASSQDDRGVSTRWDTIYF
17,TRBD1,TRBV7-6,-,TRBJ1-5,TGTGCCAGCAGCTTAGGACTTACAGGGGCGAGCAATCAGCCCCAGCATTTT,CASSLGLTGASNQPQHF
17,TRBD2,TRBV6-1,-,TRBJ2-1,TGTGCCAGCAGTGAAGCGCGCATTGGGGGGGTTGACAATGAGCAGTTCTTC,CASSEARIGGVDNEQFF
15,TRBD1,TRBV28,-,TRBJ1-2,TGTGCCAGCACCTCCCCGGGACAGGGGGTTATTGGCTACACCTTC,CASTSPGQGVIGYTF
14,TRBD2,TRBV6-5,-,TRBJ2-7,TGTGCCAGCAGTCCCACGGGAGGTCCCTACGAGCAGTACTTC,CASSPTGGPYEQYF
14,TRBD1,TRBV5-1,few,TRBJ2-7,TGCGCCAGCAGCTGCGGGACAGGGCCCTACGAGCAGTACTTC,CASSCGTGPYEQYF
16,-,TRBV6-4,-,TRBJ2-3,TGTGCCAGCAGTGACTCGAAAAACAGAAGCACAGATACGCAGTATTTT,CASSDSKNRSTDTQYF
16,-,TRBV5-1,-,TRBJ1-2,TGCGCCAGCCGGCTTAAACTCCCGGGGGACGAATATGGCTACACCTTC,CASRLKLPGDEYGYTF